This is a list of T cell receptor beta chains from one sample in a study of T cells in Graves' hyperthyroidism and ophthalmopathy. TCRdb recomputed calls from the multiplex PCR reads with MiXCR, one row per CDR3 protein. This table holds under 700,000 distinct CDR3 sequences, around 45% found once. Sequenced sample: peripheral blood or thyroid tissue (not recorded which). Every receptor here comes from a woman aged 18-29 years with Graves' hyperthyroidism. Each CDR3 is given with its conserved first and last residue. The D gene is left open where the match is weak. The size of a clone is reported for some rows only, either as once, few or many, or as a class for expanded clones.

D: TRBD2; V: TRBV25-1; J: TRBJ2-7; size: NA; CDR3: CASSVGLVSEQYF; DNA: TGTGCCAGCAGTGTCGGACTAGTGAGCGAGCAGTACTTC
D: NA; V: TRBV10-3; J: TRBJ2-6; size: NA; CDR3: CAIPRGAGANVLTF; DNA: TGTGCCATTCCACGAGGGGCAGGGGCCAACGTCCTGACTTTC
D: NA; V: TRBV29-1; J: TRBJ1-1; size: NA; CDR3: CSVVGPMNTEAFF; DNA: TGCAGCGTGGTGGGACCGATGAACACTGAAGCTTTCTTT
D: TRBD1; V: TRBV5-1; J: TRBJ1-6; size: NA; CDR3: CASSQGGQNSPLHF; DNA: TGCGCCAGCAGCCAAGGGGGACAGAATTCACCCCTCCACTTT
D: TRBD2; V: TRBV29-1; J: TRBJ2-2; size: many; CDR3: CSVGLAGGELFF; DNA: TGCAGCGTTGGACTAGCGGGCGGGGAGCTGTTTTTT
D: NA; V: TRBV29-1; J: TRBJ2-7; size: NA; CDR3: CSGEGASRYEQYF; DNA: TGCAGCGGCGAAGGGGCTAGCAGGTACGAGCAGTACTTC
D: NA; V: TRBV7-9; J: TRBJ2-7; size: few; CDR3: CASSSFQGGSEQYF; DNA: TGTGCCAGCAGCTCTTTTCAGGGGGGTTCCGAGCAGTACTTC
D: TRBD1; V: TRBV6-5; J: TRBJ2-6; size: NA; CDR3: CASSFRRTGGTGANVLTF; DNA: TGTGCCAGCAGTTTTCGGAGGACAGGGGGGACTGGGGCCAACGTCCTGACTTTC
D: TRBD2; V: TRBV2; J: TRBJ2-5; size: NA; CDR3: CASIGTSGSSETQYF; DNA: TGTGCCAGCATCGGGACTAGCGGGAGTAGCGAGACCCAGTACTTC
D: NA; V: TRBV25-1; J: TRBJ2-6; size: NA; CDR3: CASLAGNGANVLTF; DNA: TGTGCCAGCTTAGCCGGGAATGGGGCCAACGTCCTGACTTTC
D: NA; V: TRBV10-3; J: TRBJ1-2; size: many; CDR3: CAISDQTANYGYTF; DNA: TGTGCCATCAGTGACCAGACAGCGAACTATGGCTACACCTTC
D: NA; V: TRBV5-1; J: TRBJ2-5; size: NA; CDR3: CASSRRAETQYF; DNA: TGCGCCAGCAGCCGCAGGGCAGAGACCCAGTACTTC
D: NA; V: TRBV4-3; J: TRBJ2-7; size: NA; CDR3: CASSPVGPHYEQYF; DNA: TGCGCCAGCAGCCCCGTGGGCCCGCACTACGAGCAGTACTTC
D: TRBD2; V: TRBV7-2; J: TRBJ2-5; size: many; CDR3: CASSLSSGRAEWETQYF; DNA: TGTGCCAGCAGCTTATCTAGCGGGAGGGCCGAGTGGGAGACCCAGTACTTC
D: TRBD1; V: TRBV9; J: TRBJ1-5; size: few; CDR3: CASSVSGTDNQPQHF; DNA: TGTGCCAGCAGCGTATCCGGGACAGATAATCAGCCCCAGCATTTT
D: NA; V: TRBV5-1; J: TRBJ1-3; size: NA; CDR3: CASSLEQGLSGNTIYF; DNA: TGCGCCAGCAGCTTGGAACAGGGACTCTCTGGAAACACCATATATTTT
D: TRBD1; V: TRBV7-8; J: TRBJ2-7; size: many; CDR3: CASSSDRAEYF; DNA: TGTGCCAGCAGCTCCGACAGGGCTGAATACTTC
D: NA; V: TRBV20-1; J: TRBJ1-1; size: NA; CDR3: CSARVLTVNTEAFF; DNA: TGCAGTGCTAGAGTTTTAACAGTGAACACTGAAGCTTTCTTT
D: NA; V: TRBV25-1; J: TRBJ1-1; size: NA; CDR3: CASLETVTEAFF; DNA: TGTGCCAGCTTGGAAACGGTCACTGAAGCTTTCTTT
D: TRBD1; V: TRBV20-1; J: TRBJ2-4; size: NA; CDR3: CSARPGQGAKNIQYF; DNA: TGCAGTGCTAGACCGGGACAGGGGGCCAAAAACATTCAGTACTTC
D: NA; V: TRBV10-2; J: TRBJ1-5; size: many; CDR3: CASSERGNSNQPQHF; DNA: TGCGCCAGCAGTGAGCGGGGAAATAGCAATCAGCCCCAGCATTTT
D: NA; V: TRBV7-9; J: TRBJ1-6; size: NA; CDR3: CASSAPRGGALNSPLHF; DNA: TGTGCCAGCAGCGCTCCCCGAGGGGGGGCTCTAAATTCACCCCTCCACTTT
D: NA; V: TRBV19; J: TRBJ1-1; size: few; CDR3: CASSINPGYTEAFF; DNA: TGTGCCAGTAGTATCAATCCAGGGTATACTGAAGCTTTCTTT
D: TRBD1; V: TRBV15; J: TRBJ1-3; size: NA; CDR3: CATSRTGIGNTIYF; DNA: TGTGCCACCAGCCGGACAGGGATCGGAAACACCATATATTTT
D: TRBD1; V: TRBV7-8; J: TRBJ1-5; size: NA; CDR3: CASSRRGVGTGGYQPQHF; DNA: TGTGCCAGCAGCCGCCGAGGGGTCGGGACAGGGGGCTATCAGCCCCAGCATTTT
D: NA; V: TRBV7-3; J: TRBJ2-7; size: NA; CDR3: CASSQGGLAADEQYF; DNA: TGTGCCAGCAGCCAAGGGGGGCTAGCGGCCGACGAGCAGTACTTC
D: NA; V: TRBV11-2; J: TRBJ2-5; size: NA; CDR3: CASSQENIQETQYF; DNA: TGTGCCAGCAGCCAAGAGAACATACAAGAGACCCAGTACTTC
D: TRBD1; V: TRBV12-3/TRBV12-4; J: TRBJ1-6; size: NA; CDR3: CASSYGGTGSGSPLHF; DNA: TGTGCCAGCAGTTATGGTGGGACAGGGTCGGGGTCACCCCTCCACTTT
D: NA; V: TRBV7-2; J: TRBJ1-5; size: few; CDR3: CASSVRQSSAGDQPQHF; DNA: TGTGCCAGCAGCGTCAGACAGAGCTCGGCAGGGGATCAGCCCCAGCATTTT
D: NA; V: TRBV13; J: TRBJ1-4; size: many; CDR3: CASSLVGGDEKLFF; DNA: TGTGCCAGCAGCTTAGTAGGGGGAGATGAAAAACTGTTTTTT
D: NA; V: TRBV20-1; J: TRBJ2-7; size: NA; CDR3: CSARPQGGRKGYEQYF; DNA: TGCAGTGCTAGACCCCAGGGGGGGAGAAAGGGCTACGAGCAGTACTTC
D: NA; V: TRBV25-1; J: TRBJ1-6; size: NA; CDR3: CASSLLGQHSPLHF; DNA: TGTGCCAGCAGCTTATTGGGGCAGCATTCACCCCTCCACTTT